This passage covers 10 T cell receptor beta chains from one sample sequenced in a study of CD8 T cells in ankylosing spondylitis. TCRdb re-analysed the 5' RACE reads in MiXCR, keeping a single row per CDR3 protein. Among around 150,000 distinct CDR3 sequences listed, about an eighth were seen once. Sample: blood, either unsorted or a sorted T cell fraction (not recorded which). These receptors all stem from a female donor with ankylosing spondylitis or in good health (not recorded which).

This clonotype was counted only a few times. The V gene is TRBV7-3, the J gene TRBJ2-1, with 7 positions matching TRBD1. Germline trimming cut 4 bases from V and 6 bases from J; bases unmatched to any gene: 6. The CDR3 covers 14 residues. CDR1 is SGHTA, CDR2 FQGTGA, per germline. DNA for the CDR3: TGTGCCAGCAGCTCCACAGGGGACCCCAATGAGCAGTTCTTC. This encodes CASSSTGDPNEQFF.

With regard to this clonotype: With a much larger clone just one base away, this may be a read error. This sequence joins TRBV7-7 and TRBJ2-3, with D hard to call. Germline V gives CDR1 SSHAT, CDR2 FNYEAQ (reference sequence). Deletions cut 0 bases from V and 2 bases from J, with 3 bases between. CDR3 length equals 13 residues. CDR3: CASSLAVTDTQYF. Here the CDR3 DNA reads TGTGCCAGCAGCTTAGCGGTCACAGATACGCAGTATTTT.

This clonotype was seen ten or more times. The chain combines TRBV30 with TRBJ2-7; a weak D match, TRBD2 (7 bases). CDR1 and CDR2 (germline): GTSNPN, SVGIG (reference sequence). The V and J ends lost 3 bases and 4 bases respectively, with 22 bases between them. This CDR3 region has 16 residues. As DNA, the CDR3 is TGTGCCTGGAGCCCACCATTAGGGGGACTACAATACGAGCAGTACTTC. Amino acids: CAWSPPLGGLQYEQYF.

This clonotype was counted many times. The rearrangement uses TRBV15 and TRBJ1-5; unclear D gene. Per the germline V gene, CDR1 is LNHNV and CDR2 is YYDKDF (reference sequence). With 5 bases removed from V and 0 bases from J, the gap between germline ends came to 8 bases. The CDR3 has 14 amino acids. The CDR3 spells CATSGSYSNQPQHF. In nucleotides, the CDR3 is TGTGCCACCAGCGGCAGTTATAGCAATCAGCCCCAGCATTTT.

This clonotype was counted many times. The J gene is TRBJ1-5, the V gene TRBV28; D not resolved. This CDR3 is built from 16 residues. From germline, CDR1 is MDHEN and CDR2 SYDVKM. The V gene lost 8 bases and the J gene lost 0 bases, with 17 bases spanning the gap. Written as DNA, the CDR3 is TGTGCCAGCGAGGGCAGAACCACTAATAGCAATCAGCCCCAGCATTTT. This codes for CASEGRTTNSNQPQHF. The full variable domain, in which reference TRBV28 and TRBJ1-5 provide the parts outside the CDR3, is DVKVTQSSRYLVKRTGEKVFLECVQDMDHENMFWYRQDPGLGLRLIYFSYDVKMKEKGDIPEGYSVSREKKERFSLILESASTNQTSMYLCASEGRTTNSNQPQHFGDGTRLSIL.

This clonotype was observed many times. This chain links TRBV4-1 with TRBJ1-5; maybe TRBD1 (5 bases). V gave up 1 base and J gave up 2 bases, with 12 bases separating them. Germline values: CDR1 MGHRA, CDR2 YSYEKL. The CDR3 length is 16 residues. The CDR3 region has the DNA TGCGCCAGCAGCCAAGTATGGGACGGTGGCAATCAGCCCCAGCATTTT. This sequence encodes CASSQVWDGGNQPQHF.

This clonotype came up many times. This chain connects TRBV29-1 to TRBJ2-2, with TRBD1 identical over 8 bases. From germline, CDR1 is SQVTM and CDR2 ANQGSEA. The CDR3 contains 15 residues. Losses at the gene ends were 4 bases for V and 0 bases for J; bases not matched to a gene: 4. The CDR3 DNA sequence: TGCAGCGTTGGAACGACAGGGGCGAACACCGGGGAGCTGTTTTTT. This gives the protein CSVGTTGANTGELFF.

In this sample, this clonotype turned up many times. The rearrangement links TRBV29-1 to TRBJ2-1, with a possible D match to TRBD1 (6 bases). There are 15 residues in the CDR3. Germline V gene lookup returns CDR1 SQVTM and CDR2 ANQGSEA. V lost 2 bases and J lost 7, with 18 bases in between. This chain's CDR3 is CSVERAQQGRNEQFF. CDR3 in DNA: TGCAGCGTTGAACGGGCCCAACAGGGTCGGAATGAGCAGTTCTTC.

This clonotype was observed at least ten times. J is TRBJ1-3 and V is TRBV12-3 or TRBV12-4, with 7 bases fitting TRBD1. V lost 7 bases to trimming and J lost 1 base; unmatched junction nucleotides: 13. The CDR3 length is 17 residues. The CDR3 region is CASTTTPGQLSGNTIYF. Here the CDR3 DNA reads TGTGCCAGCACCACCACACCGGGACAGCTTTCTGGAAACACCATATATTTT.

This clonotype occurred a few times. Just one base apart from a much larger clone, this may be a read error. This sequence joins TRBV5-1 and TRBJ2-5, with TRBD2 matching 9 bases. Looked up from germline, CDR1 is SGHRS and CDR2 is YFSETQ. The CDR3 covers 17 residues. The CDR3 loop reads CASSLELAGSLQETQSF. DNA for the CDR3: TGCGCCAGCAGCTTGGAACTAGCGGGCTCACTACAAGAGACCCAGTCCTTC.